Following are 16 T cell receptor beta chains from one sample sequenced in a study of CD8+ T cells in alopecia areata. cDNA reverse transcribed from extracted RNA served as the sequencing template. The data were produced by immunoSEQ multiplex PCR, yet TCRdb's version contains in-frame clones alone and is incomplete. The sample contains some 1,600 clones, none of them singletons. Sequenced input: skin. Every receptor here comes from a C3H/HeJ mouse with alopecia areata. The strain's MHC: H2-k.

By its share, this clone is medium-sized. These gene names are mouse names. The CDR3 end falls 3 residues outside the read, so it is completed with the germline J gene. This chain joins TRBV1 and TRBJ1-6, with TRBD1 as a possible D gene (5 bases). TRBJ1-6 is marked as an open reading frame, function uncertain. Deletions cut 1 base from V and 7 bases from J, with 8 bases between. The CDR3 contains 14 residues. CDR1 is NSQYPW, CDR2 LRSPGD, per germline (reference sequence). The CDR3 DNA, read in part, is TGCACCTGCAGTGCAGGGCCAGGGAATTCGCCC. It yields the protein CTCSAGPGNSP. In full, the CDR3 reads CTCSAGPGNSPLYF.

The table lists this clone with many counts. Gene and germline names: mouse. The CDR3 extends 4 residues past the end of the read, so its final part is completed from the germline J gene. The chain combines TRBV17 with TRBJ2-1; D may be TRBD1 (6 bases). Germline CDR1 reads MNHDT; CDR2 reads YYDKIL. This CDR3 is built from 16 residues. Trimming cost V 2 bases and J 0 bases, with 11 bases left between them. The CDR3 spells CASSRSQGTNYAEQFF. CDR3 DNA, as far as it was read: TGTGCTAGCAGTAGATCCCAGGGGACTAACTATGCT.

A few counts support this clone. Mouse names are used for the genes. The read comes to an end 4 residues before the CDR3 does, leaving the germline J gene to fill in the end. The V gene is TRBV15, the J gene TRBJ2-7; TRBD1 agrees at 8 bases. CDR1 SGHND and CDR2 FRSKSL come from the germline V gene. The CDR3 contains 14 residues. Unmatched junction bases numbered 3, after V lost 2 bases and J lost 3 bases. The CDR3 is CASSLRTGFYEQYF. CDR3 bases read: TGTGCCAGCAGTTTAAGGACAGGGTTCTAT.

This clone is classed as medium-sized (0.01 to 0.1%). Germline and genes here are mouse. CDR3 loop: CASGEGGGYNSPLYF. CDR3 DNA (partial): TGTGCCAGCGGTGAAGGGGGGGGCTATAATTCGCCC. This rearrangement joins TRBV13-2 to TRBJ1-6; possibly TRBD1 for D (6 bases). The read finishes 3 residues shy of the CDR3 end, and the germline J gene is used to complete it. TRBJ1-6 is identified as an open reading frame with a role that is uncertain. The germline V and J ends were trimmed by 2 bases and 3 bases, with 9 bases remaining between them. The CDR3 is 15 residues long. CDR1 is NNHNN, CDR2 SYGAGS, per germline (reference sequence).

By proportion, this clone is medium-sized. Gene names follow the mouse nomenclature. The sequence runs out 4 residues before the end of the CDR3; the remainder is reconstructed from the germline J gene. The chain couples TRBV19 to TRBJ2-4; D is possibly TRBD1 (6 bases). Germline V CDR1 and CDR2: FNHDT, SITEND (reference sequence). The ends were cut back, 1 base at V and 0 bases at J, with 12 bases in the middle. The CDR3 runs 16 residues. The CDR3: CASSITYDRSQNTLYF. Partial CDR3 DNA: TGTGCCAGCAGTATAACCTACGACAGGAGTCAAAAC.

At least ten counts were recorded for this clone. Each gene name is a mouse one. The read ends 4 residues before the CDR3 terminus; that terminus is restored from the germline J gene. This rearrangement joins TRBV5 to TRBJ2-7; 8 bases match TRBD2. The CDR3 is 15 residues long. With V trimmed by 4 bases and J by 2 bases, 7 bases remained unmatched. The germline V gene encodes CDR1 LGHNA and CDR2 YNLKQL (reference sequence). CDR3 residues: CASSPRGGAPYEQYF. CDR3 bases read: TGTGCCAGCAGCCCTCGGGGGGGCGCCCCCTAT.

To note about this clone: Germline and genes here are mouse. With the read ending 4 residues before the CDR3 end, the germline J gene is used to fill in that end. The rearrangement uses TRBV19 and TRBJ2-1; TRBD2 matches at 8 bases. The CDR3 extends over 15 amino acids. Trimming took 6 bases from V and 1 from J; bases not matched to a gene: 6. The V gene's germline CDR1 is FNHDT and CDR2 SITEND (reference sequence). The CDR3 protein is CASTSGGANYAEQFF. The covered CDR3 bases are TGTGCCAGCACCTCCGGGGGGGCCAACTATGCT.

This clone was seen ten or more times. Any gene name here is a mouse gene name. The read ends 4 residues before the CDR3 terminus; that terminus is restored from the germline J gene. The V call is TRBV5, the J call TRBJ2-5; 12 positions match TRBD2. CDR3 length: 17 amino acids. Germline V lookup: CDR1 LGHNA, CDR2 YNLKQL (reference sequence). V shed 4 bases, J shed 3 bases, and the junction held 8 bases outside the gene matches. The covered CDR3 bases are TGTGCCAGCAGCCCCGACTGGGGGGGCGTTAGGCAAGAC. As protein: CASSPDWGGVRQD. The full CDR3 sequence reads CASSPDWGGVRQDTQYF.

This clone was seen more than once but under ten times. The genes and germline here are from mouse. The DNA ends 4 residues before the CDR3 does, and the rest of the CDR3 is filled in from the germline J gene. The V and J genes are TRBV13-3 and TRBJ2-1, with D perhaps matching TRBD1 (6 bases). The ends were cut back, 3 bases at V and 1 base at J, with 8 bases in the middle. CDR1 is NNHDY, CDR2 SYVADS, per germline. The CDR3 consists of 14 residues. The CDR3 bases that were read are TGTGCCAGCAGTGCGGACAGAAACTATGCT. It codes for CASSADRNYA. In full, the CDR3 is CASSADRNYAEQFF.

This clone was recorded at least ten times. Mouse gene names apply. The read halts 4 residues ahead of the CDR3 end, with the missing end drawn from the germline J gene. The V call is TRBV5, the J call TRBJ1-1, with D perhaps matching TRBD1 (5 bases). The germline V and J ends were trimmed by 4 bases and 4 bases, with 13 bases remaining between them. The germline V gene encodes CDR1 LGHNA and CDR2 YNLKQL (reference sequence). The CDR3 extends over 14 amino acids. CDR3 sequence reads: CASSPIPRATEVFF. Incomplete CDR3 DNA: TGTGCCAGCAGCCCTATCCCCAGGGCCACA.

Remarks on this clone: Gene labels here are mouse ones. The read terminates 4 residues ahead of where the CDR3 ends, so the germline J gene completes it. The chain joins TRBV13-3 to TRBJ2-4, with 7 nucleotides matching TRBD1. The CDR3 loop spans 14 amino acids. V lost 1 base, J lost 1 base, and 0 bases stayed unmatched. The germline V gene has CDR1 NNHDY and CDR2 SYVADS. CDR3 in amino acids: CASSDQGGQNTLYF. The covered CDR3 bases are TGTGCCAGCAGTGATCAGGGGGGTCAAAAC.

This clone was seen many times. Gene names are mouse gene names. The read terminates 4 residues before the CDR3 end, so the remaining end is supplied by the germline J gene. This chain uses TRBV19 with TRBJ1-2; 7 bases are a match to TRBD1. CDR3 length: 12 residues. Germline trimming cut 5 bases from V and 2 bases from J; bases unmatched to any gene: 0. Germline V CDR1 and CDR2: FNHDT, SITEND (reference sequence). The CDR3 loop reads CASRGQNSDYTF. The part of the CDR3 DNA that was read is TGTGCCAGCAGGGGACAGAACTCC.

This clone appeared many times. Gene labels here are mouse ones. The read comes to an end 4 residues before the CDR3 does, leaving the germline J gene to fill in the end. This chain uses TRBV19 with TRBJ2-3; tentatively, D is TRBD1 (6 bases). Germline loops: CDR1 FNHDT, CDR2 SITEND (reference sequence). The CDR3 runs 14 residues. V was trimmed by 2 bases and J by 3 bases, leaving 10 bases between them. CDR3 bases read: TGTGCCAGCAGTATTCAGGGGAGGGCAGAA. Protein sequence: CASSIQGRAE. The complete CDR3 reads CASSIQGRAETLYF.

Turning to this clone: Any gene name here is a mouse gene name. The read is 4 residues too short to cover the CDR3 end, so that end is filled in from the germline J gene. This chain links TRBV13-1 with TRBJ2-3; TRBD1 matches at 9 bases. From germline, CDR1 is NSHNY and CDR2 SYGAGN. This CDR3 has 15 residues. The V segment lost 2 bases and the J segment 0 bases; nucleotides outside the gene matches: 1. The CDR3 DNA, read in part, is TGTGCCAGCAGTGAAGACAGGGGGAGTGCAGAA. It encodes CASSEDRGSAE. The entire CDR3 protein is CASSEDRGSAETLYF.

This clone is labeled medium-sized. The genes and germline here are from mouse. The read comes to an end 4 residues before the CDR3 does, leaving the germline J gene to fill in the end. The chain combines TRBV1 with TRBJ2-7; D is perhaps TRBD1 (6 bases). Germline V gene data show CDR1 as NSQYPW and CDR2 as LRSPGD (reference sequence). The CDR3 contains 13 residues. The CDR3 reads CTCSADPGDEQYF. The DNA read from the CDR3 is TGCACCTGCAGTGCAGATCCAGGGGAT.

This clone was found many times. Gene names are mouse gene names. The read ends 4 residues shy of where the CDR3 ends; the end is completed using the germline J gene. The rearrangement joins TRBV5 to TRBJ2-3; 8 bases are shared with TRBD2. The CDR3 has 15 residues. V was clipped by 0 bases and J by 4 bases; unmatched bases: 3. Per the germline V gene, CDR1 is LGHNA and CDR2 is YNLKQL (reference sequence). The CDR3 sequence: CASSQEDWASETLYF. The part of the CDR3 DNA that was read is TGTGCCAGCAGCCAAGAGGACTGGGCCTCAGAA.